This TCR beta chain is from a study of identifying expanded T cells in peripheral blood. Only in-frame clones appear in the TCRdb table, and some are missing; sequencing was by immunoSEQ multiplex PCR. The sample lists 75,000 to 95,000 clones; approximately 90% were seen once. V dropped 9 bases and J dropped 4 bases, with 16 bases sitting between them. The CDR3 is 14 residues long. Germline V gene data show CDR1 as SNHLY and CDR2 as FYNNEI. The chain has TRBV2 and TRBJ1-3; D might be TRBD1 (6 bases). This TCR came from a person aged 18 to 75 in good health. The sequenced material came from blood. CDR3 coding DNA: TGTGCCAGTTCCGAGGGGGGCGGCGGAAACACCATATATTTT. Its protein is CASSEGGGGNTIYF.